This TCR beta chain derives from a study of blood T cell repertoires in COVID-19. As for the study in general: Nucleic acid was either cDNA or gDNA, and it came from T cells, B-cell-depleted T cells, or PBMCs.

The germline gives CDR1 DFQATT, CDR2 SNEGSKA (reference sequence). The CDR3 has 11 residues. Original processing notes: Scientists estimated how many nucleated cells there were by amplifying reference gene primers. The assay was immunoSEQ multiplex PCR, and TCRdb's table has in-frame clones only and misses some. V, J and clone size derive from that table, while D and trimming were established from the DNA sequence. The sample carries some 150,000 clones, approximately 82% recorded once. This clonotype was sampled from a human donor in a cohort sampled during active COVID-19. Sequenced material: peripheral blood. The chain links TRBV20-1 to TRBJ1-1, with D tentatively TRBD1 (6 bases). CDR3 sequence reads: CLGSGAGEAFF. CDR3 coding DNA: TGCCTTGGCTCAGGGGCGGGTGAAGCTTTCTTT.